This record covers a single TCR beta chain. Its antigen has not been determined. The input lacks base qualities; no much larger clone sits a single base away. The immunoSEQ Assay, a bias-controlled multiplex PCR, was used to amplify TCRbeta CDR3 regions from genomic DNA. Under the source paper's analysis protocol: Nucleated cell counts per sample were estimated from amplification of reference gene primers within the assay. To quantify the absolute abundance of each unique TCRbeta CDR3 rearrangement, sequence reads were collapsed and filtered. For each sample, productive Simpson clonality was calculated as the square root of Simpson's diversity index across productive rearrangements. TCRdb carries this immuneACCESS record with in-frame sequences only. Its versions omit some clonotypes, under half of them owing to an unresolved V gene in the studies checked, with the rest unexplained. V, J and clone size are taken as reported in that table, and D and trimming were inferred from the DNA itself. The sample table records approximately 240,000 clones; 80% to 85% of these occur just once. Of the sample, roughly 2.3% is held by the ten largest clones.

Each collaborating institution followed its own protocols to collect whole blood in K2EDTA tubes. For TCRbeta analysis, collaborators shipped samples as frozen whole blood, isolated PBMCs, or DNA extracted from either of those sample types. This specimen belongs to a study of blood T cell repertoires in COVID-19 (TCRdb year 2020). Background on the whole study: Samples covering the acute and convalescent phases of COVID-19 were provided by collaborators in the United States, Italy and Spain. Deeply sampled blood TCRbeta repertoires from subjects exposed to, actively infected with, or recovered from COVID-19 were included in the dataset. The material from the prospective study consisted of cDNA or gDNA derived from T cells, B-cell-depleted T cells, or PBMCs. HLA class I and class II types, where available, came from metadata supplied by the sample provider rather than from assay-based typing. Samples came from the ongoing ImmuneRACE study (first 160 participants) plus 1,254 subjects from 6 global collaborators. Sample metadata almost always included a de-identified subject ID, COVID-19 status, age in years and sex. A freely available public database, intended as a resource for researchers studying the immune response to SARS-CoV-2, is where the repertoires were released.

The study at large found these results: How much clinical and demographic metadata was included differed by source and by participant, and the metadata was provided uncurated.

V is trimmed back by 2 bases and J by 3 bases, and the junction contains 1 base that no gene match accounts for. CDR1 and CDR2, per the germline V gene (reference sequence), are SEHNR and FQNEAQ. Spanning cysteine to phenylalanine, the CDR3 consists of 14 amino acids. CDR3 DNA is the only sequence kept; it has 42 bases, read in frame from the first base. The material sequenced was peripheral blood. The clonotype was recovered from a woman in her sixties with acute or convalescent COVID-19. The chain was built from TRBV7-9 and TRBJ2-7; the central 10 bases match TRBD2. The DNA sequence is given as TGTGCCAGCAGCTTAACTAGCGGGGACTACGAGCAGTACTTC. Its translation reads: CASSLTSGDYEQYF.